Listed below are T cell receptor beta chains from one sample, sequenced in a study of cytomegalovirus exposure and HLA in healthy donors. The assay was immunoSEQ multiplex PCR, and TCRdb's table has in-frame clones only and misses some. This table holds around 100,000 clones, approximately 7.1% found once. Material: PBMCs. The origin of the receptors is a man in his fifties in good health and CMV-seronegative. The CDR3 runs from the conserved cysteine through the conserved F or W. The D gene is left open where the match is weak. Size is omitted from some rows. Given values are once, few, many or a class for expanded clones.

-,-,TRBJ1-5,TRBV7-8,CASSLVSDQPQHF,TGTGCCAGCAGCTTAGTATCAGATCAGCCCCAGCATTTT
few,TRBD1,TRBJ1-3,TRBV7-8,CASSLVGQVSGNTIYF,TGTGCCAGCAGCTTAGTGGGACAGGTCTCTGGAAACACCATATATTTT
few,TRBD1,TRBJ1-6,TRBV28,CASRKGTGNSPLHF,TGTGCCAGCCGAAAAGGGACAGGGAATTCACCCCTCCACTTT
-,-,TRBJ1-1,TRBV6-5,CASSRQRLSEAFF,TGTGCCAGCAGTAGACAGCGCCTCTCTGAAGCTTTCTTT
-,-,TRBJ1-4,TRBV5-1,CASSLVQGAGEKLFF,TGCGCCAGCAGCTTGGTACAGGGCGCGGGTGAAAAACTGTTTTTT
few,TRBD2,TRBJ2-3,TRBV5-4,CASSSSGGAADTQYF,TGTGCCAGCAGCTCAAGCGGGGGGGCCGCAGATACGCAGTATTTT
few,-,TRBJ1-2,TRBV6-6,CASSYFAENYGYTF,TGTGCCAGCAGTTACTTTGCGGAGAACTATGGCTACACCTTC
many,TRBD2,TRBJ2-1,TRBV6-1,CASTPSGGSYNEQFF,TGTGCCAGCACCCCTAGCGGGGGCTCCTACAATGAGCAGTTCTTC
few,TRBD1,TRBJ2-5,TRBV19,CASSATGGWETQYF,TGTGCCAGTAGTGCGACAGGGGGCTGGGAGACCCAGTACTTC
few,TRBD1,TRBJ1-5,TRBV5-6,CASSWTGNSNQPQHF,TGTGCCAGCAGCTGGACAGGGAATAGCAATCAGCCCCAGCATTTT